Shown below are 9 T cell receptor beta chains from a single sample sequenced in a study of cytomegalovirus exposure and HLA in healthy donors. Primers: 60 Vbeta forward and 13 Jbeta reverse. Clones were sequenced by immunoSEQ multiplex PCR, and TCRdb holds only the in-frame ones, with some missing. The table lists 100,000 to 130,000 clones, around 77% of them singletons. Sequencing was performed on PBMCs. The receptors shown here come from a male donor in good health and CMV-seronegative.

The V gene is TRBV27, the J gene TRBJ2-7; 7 bases fit TRBD1. Per germline, CDR1 MNHEY and CDR2 SMNVEV (reference sequence). Trimming cost V 3 bases and J 2 bases; bases outside gene matches: 7. The CDR3 sequence is 15 residues long. DNA of the CDR3: TGTGCCAGCAGTTTTGAAGACAGGGCCCCCTACGAGCAGTACTTC. Translated: CASSFEDRAPYEQYF.

As DNA, the CDR3 is TGTGCCAGCAGTCCATTTAATGAGCAGTTCTTC. This encodes CASSPFNEQFF. The gene calls are TRBV28 and TRBJ2-1; D remains unclear. Germline CDR1 and CDR2: MDHEN and SYDVKM. V was shortened by 5 bases and J by 7 bases, with 6 bases between the two germline ends. The CDR3 sequence is 11 residues long.

This clone was counted a few times. This chain uses TRBV11-2 with TRBJ2-3; TRBD1 matches 7 bases. Germline lookup yields CDR1 SGHAT and CDR2 FQNNGV. The CDR3 is made up of 15 amino acids. J gave up 2 bases and V 2 bases, and 4 bases lay outside the gene matches. The CDR3: CASSLNRGTTDTQYF. The DNA for the CDR3 is TGTGCCAGCAGCTTAAACAGGGGTACCACAGATACGCAGTATTTT.

V and J are TRBV27 and TRBJ2-7, with a weak D call TRBD1 (6 bases). The V gene lost 8 bases and the J gene lost 0 bases, with 14 bases spanning the gap. Germline V gives CDR1 MNHEY, CDR2 SMNVEV (reference sequence). There are 14 residues in the CDR3. The CDR3 spells CASVKDRSSYEQYF. CDR3 nucleotides: TGTGCCAGCGTAAAGGACAGAAGCTCCTACGAGCAGTACTTC.

CDR3 amino acids: CASSLLYSGSIGEQFF. As DNA, the CDR3 is TGTGCCAGCAGCTTACTTTATAGCGGGAGTATCGGTGAGCAGTTCTTC. The chain couples TRBV7-6 to TRBJ2-1; TRBD2 aligns across 9 bases. The CDR3 has 16 residues. Germline-derived CDR1 and CDR2 are SGHVS and FNYEAQ. The ends lost 2 bases at V and 9 bases at J; junction bases unmatched: 11.

In the case of this clone: A junction boundary mismatches the germline segment, possibly from a read error. The DNA of the CDR3 is TGTGTCAGCAGTCCCCACCCGGACGGACACGTCAATCAGCCCCAGCATTTT. Its translation: CVSSPHPDGHVNQPQHF. This sequence joins TRBV27 and TRBJ1-5, with TRBD1 as a possible D gene (5 bases). Germline CDR1 and CDR2: MNHEY and SMNVEV (reference sequence). This CDR3 is built from 17 residues.

The rearrangement links TRBV5-5 to TRBJ2-2; 7 bases line up with TRBD1. CDR3 length: 15 residues. V trimming: 2 bases; J trimming: 7 bases; junction bases outside the gene matches: 8. The germline CDR1 and CDR2 sequences are SGHKS and YYEKEE (reference sequence). The CDR3 nucleotides are TGTGCCAGCAGCTTATTGACAGGGTGGAGCGGGGAGCTGTTTTTT. Its protein is CASSLLTGWSGELFF. Full variable domain (outside the CDR3, taken from reference TRBV5-5 and TRBJ2-2): DAGVTQSPTHLIKTRGQQVTLRCSPISGHKSVSWYQQVLGQGPQFIFQYYEKEERGRGNFPDRFSARQFPNYSSELNVNALLLGDSALYLCASSLLTGWSGELFFGEGSRLTVL.

V usage is TRBV10-3 and J usage is TRBJ2-1; a weak D match, TRBD2 (6 bases). Trimming removed 4 bases at V and 6 bases at J, with 22 bases between. The length of the CDR3 is 17 residues. Germline V CDR1 and CDR2: ENHRY, SYGVKD. The CDR3: CAISGGDGPGKANEQFF. DNA for the CDR3: TGTGCCATCAGTGGGGGGGACGGACCGGGAAAGGCCAATGAGCAGTTCTTC.

V usage is TRBV5-4 and J usage is TRBJ1-4; D is uncertain. Looked up from germline, CDR1 is SGHNT and CDR2 is YYREEE (reference sequence). V lost 4 bases to trimming and J lost 8 bases, with 18 bases between them. There are 15 residues in the CDR3. This chain's CDR3 is CASSATVMPREKLFF. CDR3 nucleotides: TGTGCCAGCAGCGCTACCGTAATGCCCCGGGAAAAACTGTTTTTT.